Presented here are 2 T cell receptor beta chains from one specimen sequenced in a study of vaccination and CD4 T cells after COVID-19. These TCRs are of unknown antigen specificity. The treatment was: roughly nine-day PBMC culture with coronavirus spike peptide pools or control peptides (ViraFEST assay). With the Oncomine TCR Beta short-read assay, DNA from cultured CD4+ T cells was sequenced. From the PCR reads, TCRdb called clonotypes with MiXCR, one entry per CDR3 protein. The sample contains under 8,000 distinct CDR3 sequences, about 20% of which appear only once. The source was CD4+ T cells from blood, cultured in vitro, collected after SARS-CoV-2 vaccination. The receptors here all came from a human donor who had recovered from COVID-19.

In nucleotides, the CDR3 is TGCAGTGCTCGCTTAACGGACGGCGGAAGGAGGACTTCCCGCACAGATACGCAGTATTTT. The encoded protein is CSARLTDGGRRTSRTDTQYF. V is TRBV20-1 and J is TRBJ2-3, with D maybe TRBD2 (5 bases). CDR1 is DFQATT, CDR2 SNEGSKA, per germline (reference sequence). CDR3 length: 20 amino acids. V was shortened by 5 bases and J by 1 base, with 31 bases between the two germline ends.

The CDR3 region is CASSPKGLGDTQYF. CDR3 nucleotides: TGTGCCAGCAGCCCAAAAGGACTGGGGGATACGCAGTATTTT. The chain uses TRBV7-2 and TRBJ2-3; D possibly corresponds to TRBD2 (5 bases). Trimming cost V 5 bases and J 6 bases, with 15 bases left between them. In germline, CDR1 is SGHTA, CDR2 FQGNSA. There are 14 residues in the CDR3.